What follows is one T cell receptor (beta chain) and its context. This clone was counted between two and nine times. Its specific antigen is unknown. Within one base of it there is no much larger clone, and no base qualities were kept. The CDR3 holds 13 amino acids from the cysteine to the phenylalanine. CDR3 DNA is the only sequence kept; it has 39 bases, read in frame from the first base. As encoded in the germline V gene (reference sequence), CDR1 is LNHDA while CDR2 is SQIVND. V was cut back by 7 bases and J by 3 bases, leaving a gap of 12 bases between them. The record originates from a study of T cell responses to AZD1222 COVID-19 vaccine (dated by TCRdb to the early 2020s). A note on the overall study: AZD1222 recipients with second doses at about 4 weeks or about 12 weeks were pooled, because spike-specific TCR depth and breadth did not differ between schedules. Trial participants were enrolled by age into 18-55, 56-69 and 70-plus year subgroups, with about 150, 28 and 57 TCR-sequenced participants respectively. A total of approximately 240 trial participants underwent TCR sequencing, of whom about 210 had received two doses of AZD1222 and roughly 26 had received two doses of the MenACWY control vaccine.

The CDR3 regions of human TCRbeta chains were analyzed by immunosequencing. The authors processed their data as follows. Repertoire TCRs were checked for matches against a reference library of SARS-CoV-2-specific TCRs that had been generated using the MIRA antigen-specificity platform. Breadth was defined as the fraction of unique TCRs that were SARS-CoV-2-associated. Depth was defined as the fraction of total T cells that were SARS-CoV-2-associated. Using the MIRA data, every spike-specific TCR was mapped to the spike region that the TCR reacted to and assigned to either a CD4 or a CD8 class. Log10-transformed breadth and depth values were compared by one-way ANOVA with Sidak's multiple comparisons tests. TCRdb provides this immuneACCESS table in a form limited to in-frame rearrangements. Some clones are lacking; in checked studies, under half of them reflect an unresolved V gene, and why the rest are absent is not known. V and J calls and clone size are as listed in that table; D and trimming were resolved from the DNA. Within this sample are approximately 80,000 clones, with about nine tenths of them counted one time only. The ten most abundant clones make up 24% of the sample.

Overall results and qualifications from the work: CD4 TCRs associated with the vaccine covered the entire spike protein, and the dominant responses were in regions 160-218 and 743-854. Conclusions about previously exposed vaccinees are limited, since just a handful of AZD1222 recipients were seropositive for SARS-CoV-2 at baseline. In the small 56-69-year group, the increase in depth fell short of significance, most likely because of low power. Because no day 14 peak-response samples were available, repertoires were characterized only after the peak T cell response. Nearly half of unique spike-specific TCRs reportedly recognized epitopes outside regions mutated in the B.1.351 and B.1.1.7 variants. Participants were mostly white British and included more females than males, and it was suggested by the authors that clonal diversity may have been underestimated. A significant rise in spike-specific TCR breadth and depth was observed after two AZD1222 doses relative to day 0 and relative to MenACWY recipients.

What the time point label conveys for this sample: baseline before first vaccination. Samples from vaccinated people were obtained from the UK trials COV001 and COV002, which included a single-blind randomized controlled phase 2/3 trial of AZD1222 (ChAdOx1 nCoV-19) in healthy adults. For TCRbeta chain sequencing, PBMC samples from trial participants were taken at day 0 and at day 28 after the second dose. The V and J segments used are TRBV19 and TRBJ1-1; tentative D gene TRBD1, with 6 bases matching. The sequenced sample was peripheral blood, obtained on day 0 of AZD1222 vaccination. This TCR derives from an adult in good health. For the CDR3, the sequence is CASKGQSDTEAFF. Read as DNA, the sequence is TGTGCCAGTAAAGGACAGAGCGACACTGAAGCTTTCTTT.